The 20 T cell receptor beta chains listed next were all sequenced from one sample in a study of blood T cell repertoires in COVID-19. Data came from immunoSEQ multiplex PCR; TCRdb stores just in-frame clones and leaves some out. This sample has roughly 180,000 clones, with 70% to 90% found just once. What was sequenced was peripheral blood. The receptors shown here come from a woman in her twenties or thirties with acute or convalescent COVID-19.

CDR3 region: CASKDLSSTDTQYF. CDR3 DNA sequence: TGTGCCAGCAAGGACTTATCTAGCACAGATACGCAGTATTTT. V and J are TRBV2 and TRBJ2-3; TRBD2 is a possible D gene (5 bases). Germline V gene lookup returns CDR1 SNHLY and CDR2 FYNNEI. V was clipped by 7 bases and J by 0 bases, with 11 bases between them. CDR3 length: 14 amino acids.

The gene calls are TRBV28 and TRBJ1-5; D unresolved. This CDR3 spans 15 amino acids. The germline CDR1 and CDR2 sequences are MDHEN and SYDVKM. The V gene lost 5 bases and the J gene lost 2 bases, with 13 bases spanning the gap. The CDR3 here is CASSPESWGNQPQHF. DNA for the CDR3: TGTGCCAGCAGTCCGGAGTCTTGGGGCAATCAGCCCCAGCATTTT.

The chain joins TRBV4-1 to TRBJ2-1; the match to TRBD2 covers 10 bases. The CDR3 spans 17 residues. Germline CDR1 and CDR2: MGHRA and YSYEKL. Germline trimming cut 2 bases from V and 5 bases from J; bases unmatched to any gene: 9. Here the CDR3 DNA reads TGCGCCAGCAGCCAACGATCGGGACTAGCGATCGACAATGAGCAGTTCTTC. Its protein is CASSQRSGLAIDNEQFF.

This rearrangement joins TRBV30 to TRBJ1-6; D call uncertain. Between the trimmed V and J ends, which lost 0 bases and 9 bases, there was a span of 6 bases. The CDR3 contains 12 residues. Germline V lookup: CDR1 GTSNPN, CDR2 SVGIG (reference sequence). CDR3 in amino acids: CAWSVSGSPLHF. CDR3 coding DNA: TGTGCCTGGAGTGTATCGGGTTCACCCCTCCACTTT.

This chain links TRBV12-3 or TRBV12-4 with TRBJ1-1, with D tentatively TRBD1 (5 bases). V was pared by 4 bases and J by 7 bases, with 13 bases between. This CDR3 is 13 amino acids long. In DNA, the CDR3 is TGTGCCAGCAGTTCTGGGGCAGCGTATGAAGCTTTCTTT. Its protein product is CASSSGAAYEAFF.

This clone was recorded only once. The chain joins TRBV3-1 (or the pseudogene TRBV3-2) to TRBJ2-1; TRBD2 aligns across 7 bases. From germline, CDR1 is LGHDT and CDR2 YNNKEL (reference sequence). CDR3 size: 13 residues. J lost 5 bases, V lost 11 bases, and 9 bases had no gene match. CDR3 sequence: CASAGTTHNEQFF. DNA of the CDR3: TGTGCCTCAGCAGGGACTACTCACAATGAGCAGTTCTTC.

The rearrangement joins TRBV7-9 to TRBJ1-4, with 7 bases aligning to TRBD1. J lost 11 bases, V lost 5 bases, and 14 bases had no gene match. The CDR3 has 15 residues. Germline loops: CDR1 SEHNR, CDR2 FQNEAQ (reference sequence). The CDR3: CASSPWTGQTQKLFF. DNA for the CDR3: TGTGCCAGCAGCCCCTGGACGGGACAGACCCAGAAACTGTTTTTT.

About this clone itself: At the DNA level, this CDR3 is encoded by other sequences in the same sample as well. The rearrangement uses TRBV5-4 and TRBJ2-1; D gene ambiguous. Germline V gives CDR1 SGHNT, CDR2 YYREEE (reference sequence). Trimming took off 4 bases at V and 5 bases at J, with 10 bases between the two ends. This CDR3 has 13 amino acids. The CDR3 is CASSLDRHNEQFF. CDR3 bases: TGTGCCAGCAGCCTAGACCGACACAATGAGCAGTTCTTC. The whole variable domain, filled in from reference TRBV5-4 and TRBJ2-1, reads ETGVTQSPTHLIKTRGQQVTLRCSSQSGHNTVSWYQQALGQGPQFIFQYYREEENGRGNFPPRFSGLQFPNYSSELNVNALELDDSALYLCASSLDRHNEQFFGPGTRLTVL.

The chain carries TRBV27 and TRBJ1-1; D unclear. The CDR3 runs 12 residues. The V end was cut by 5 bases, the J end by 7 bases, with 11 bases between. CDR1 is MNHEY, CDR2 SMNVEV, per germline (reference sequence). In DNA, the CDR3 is TGTGCCAGCAGTCTCGGAGGGCGTGAAGCTTTCTTT. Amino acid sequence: CASSLGGREAFF.

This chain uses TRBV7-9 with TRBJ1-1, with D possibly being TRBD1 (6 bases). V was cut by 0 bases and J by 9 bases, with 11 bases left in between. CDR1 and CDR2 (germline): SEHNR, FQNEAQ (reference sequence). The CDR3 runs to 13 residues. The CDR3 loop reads CASSLAPRDKAFF. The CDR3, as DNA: TGTGCCAGCAGCTTAGCGCCAAGGGACAAAGCTTTCTTT.

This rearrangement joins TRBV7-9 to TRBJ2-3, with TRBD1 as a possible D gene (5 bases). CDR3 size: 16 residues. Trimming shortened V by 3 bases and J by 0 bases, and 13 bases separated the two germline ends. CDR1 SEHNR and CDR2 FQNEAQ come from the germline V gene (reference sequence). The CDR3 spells CASSFQRQISTDTQYF. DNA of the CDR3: TGTGCCAGCAGCTTCCAGAGACAGATTAGCACAGATACGCAGTATTTT. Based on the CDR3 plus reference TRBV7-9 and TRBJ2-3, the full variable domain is DTGVSQNPRHKITKRGQNVTFRCDPISEHNRLYWYRQTLGQGPEFLTYFQNEAQLEKSRLLSDRFSAERPKGSFSTLEIQRTEQGDSAMYLCASSFQRQISTDTQYFGPGTRLTVL.

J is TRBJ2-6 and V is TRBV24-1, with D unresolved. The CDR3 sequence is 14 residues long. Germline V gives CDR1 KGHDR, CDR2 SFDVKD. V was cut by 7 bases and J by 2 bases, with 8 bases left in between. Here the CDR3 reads CATRLSPGANVLTF. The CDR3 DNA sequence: TGTGCCACCAGACTATCGCCTGGGGCCAACGTCCTGACTTTC.

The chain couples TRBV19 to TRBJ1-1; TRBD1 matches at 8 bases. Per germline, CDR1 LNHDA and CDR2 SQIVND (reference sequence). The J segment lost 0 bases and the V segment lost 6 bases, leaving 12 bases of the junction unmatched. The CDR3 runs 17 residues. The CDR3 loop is CASRDRGFTLMNTEAFF. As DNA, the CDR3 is TGTGCCAGTAGAGACAGGGGATTTACCTTAATGAACACTGAAGCTTTCTTT.

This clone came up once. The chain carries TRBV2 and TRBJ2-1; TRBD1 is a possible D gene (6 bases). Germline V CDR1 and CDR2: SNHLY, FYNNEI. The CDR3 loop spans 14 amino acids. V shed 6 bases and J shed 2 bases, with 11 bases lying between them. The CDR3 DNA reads TGTGCCAGCAGCTTACAGGGTACCTACAATGAGCAGTTCTTC. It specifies CASSLQGTYNEQFF.

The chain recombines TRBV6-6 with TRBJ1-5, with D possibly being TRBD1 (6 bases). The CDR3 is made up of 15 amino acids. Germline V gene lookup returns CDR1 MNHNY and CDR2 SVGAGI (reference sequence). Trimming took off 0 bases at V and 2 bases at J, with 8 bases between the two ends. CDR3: CASSYSGGGNQPQHF. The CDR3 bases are TGTGCCAGCAGTTACTCTGGGGGCGGCAATCAGCCCCAGCATTTT.

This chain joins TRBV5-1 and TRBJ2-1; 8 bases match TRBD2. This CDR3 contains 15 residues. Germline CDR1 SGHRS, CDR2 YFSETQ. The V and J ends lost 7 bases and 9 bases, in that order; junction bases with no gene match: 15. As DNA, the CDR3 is TGCGCCAGCTTCGTGGATCCAGCGGGAGAGCGTGAGCAGTTCTTC. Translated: CASFVDPAGEREQFF.

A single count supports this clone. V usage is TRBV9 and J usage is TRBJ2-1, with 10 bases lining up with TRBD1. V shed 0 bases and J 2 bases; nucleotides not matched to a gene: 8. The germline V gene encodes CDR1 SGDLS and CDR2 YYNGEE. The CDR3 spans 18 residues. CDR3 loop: CASSVVPTGTGAYNEQFF. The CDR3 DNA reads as TGTGCCAGCAGCGTAGTTCCCACCGGGACAGGGGCCTACAATGAGCAGTTCTTC.

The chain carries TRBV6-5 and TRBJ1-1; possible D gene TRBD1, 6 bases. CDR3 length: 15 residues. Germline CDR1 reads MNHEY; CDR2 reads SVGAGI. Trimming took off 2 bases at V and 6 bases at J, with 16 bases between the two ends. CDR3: CASSYLRDRLAEAFF. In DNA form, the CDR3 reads TGTGCCAGCAGTTACCTGCGCGACAGGCTAGCTGAAGCTTTCTTT.

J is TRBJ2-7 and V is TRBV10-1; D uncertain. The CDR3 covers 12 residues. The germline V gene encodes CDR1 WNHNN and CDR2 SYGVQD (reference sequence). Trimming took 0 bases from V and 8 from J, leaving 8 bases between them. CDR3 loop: CASSESQAKQYF. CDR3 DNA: TGCGCCAGCAGTGAGTCGCAAGCGAAGCAGTACTTC.

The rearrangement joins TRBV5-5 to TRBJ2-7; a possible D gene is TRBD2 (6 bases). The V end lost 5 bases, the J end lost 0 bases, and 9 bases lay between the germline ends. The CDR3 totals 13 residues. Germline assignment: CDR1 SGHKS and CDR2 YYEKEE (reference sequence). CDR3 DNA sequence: TGTGCCAGCAGATCGACTAGCTCCTACGAGCAGTACTTC. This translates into CASRSTSSYEQYF.